A single sample is the source of the 26 T cell receptor beta chains below, sequenced in a study of T cells in Graves' hyperthyroidism and ophthalmopathy. Using RNA transcripts as the source, TCR beta CDR3 regions were amplified. HTBI primers were the set used in a first-round RT-PCR of the TCR CDR3. TCRdb independently ran MiXCR on the multiplex PCR reads; one entry per CDR3 protein. Of roughly 300,000 distinct CDR3 sequences listed, approximately 18% were seen once; the top ten hold 49%. The sequencing sample was made of blood. The receptors stem from a woman in her forties or fifties with Graves' hyperthyroidism.

This clonotype came up a few times. The rearrangement links TRBV11-3 to TRBJ2-1; D tentatively reads TRBD1 or TRBD2 (5 bases each). The germline V gene has CDR1 SGHNT and CDR2 YENEEA. V lost 4 bases and J 7 bases, leaving 11 bases between the germline ends. This CDR3 contains 13 residues. The DNA for the CDR3 is TGTGCCAGCAGCTCGGGACCCCTTAATGAGCAGTTCTTC. Translating gives CASSSGPLNEQFF. Drawing the rest from reference TRBV11-3 and TRBJ2-1, the complete variable domain is EAGVVQSPRYKIIEKKQPVAFWCNPISGHNTLYWYLQNLGQGPELLIRYENEEAVDDSQLPKDRFSAERLKGVDSTLKIQPAELGDSAVYLCASSSGPLNEQFFGPGTRLTVL.

This clonotype was recorded at least ten times. V and J are TRBV29-1 and TRBJ2-3; 12 nucleotides align to TRBD2. V was clipped by 3 bases and J by 5 bases; unmatched bases: 6. Germline CDR1 and CDR2: SQVTM and ANQGSEA. CDR3 size: 15 residues. The CDR3 protein is CSVDRLAGDRDTQYF. In DNA, the CDR3 is TGCAGCGTTGATAGACTAGCGGGAGATCGAGATACGCAGTATTTT.

This clonotype was seen only a few times. CDR3: CSAREVGGSPREKLFF. DNA for the CDR3: TGCAGTGCTAGAGAGGTCGGGGGAAGCCCTAGGGAAAAACTGTTTTTT. The chain links TRBV20-1 to TRBJ1-4; D might be TRBD1 (5 bases). Germline V gives CDR1 DFQATT, CDR2 SNEGSKA (reference sequence). V was pared by 0 bases and J by 8 bases, with 19 bases between. The CDR3 loop spans 16 amino acids.

At least ten counts were recorded for this clonotype. The chain couples TRBV20-1 to TRBJ1-6; 7 bases line up with TRBD1. Losses at the gene ends were 7 bases for V and 0 bases for J; bases not matched to a gene: 6. Germline V lookup: CDR1 DFQATT, CDR2 SNEGSKA (reference sequence). This CDR3 has 15 amino acids. The CDR3 sequence: CSGVRGSSYNSPLHF. For the CDR3, the DNA is TGCAGTGGAGTCAGGGGGAGCTCCTATAATTCACCCCTCCACTTT.

This chain uses TRBV12-5 with TRBJ2-2; D is tentatively TRBD1 or TRBD2 (5 bases each). The V and J ends lost 6 bases and 2 bases respectively, with 10 bases between them. Per germline, CDR1 LGHNT and CDR2 FRNRAP. The CDR3 is 14 residues long. This chain's CDR3 is CASGGTVNTGELFF. The CDR3 DNA is TGTGCTAGTGGGGGGACCGTCAACACCGGGGAGCTGTTTTTT.

The V gene is TRBV10-3, the J gene TRBJ1-1; 8 nucleotides agree with TRBD1. The CDR3 totals 15 residues. CDR1 ENHRY and CDR2 SYGVKD come from the germline V gene. Trimming took 6 bases from V and 5 from J; bases not matched to a gene: 11. The CDR3 here is CAISGGQVSSTEAFF. The DNA for the CDR3 is TGTGCCATCAGCGGGGGACAGGTCTCATCGACTGAAGCTTTCTTT.

The chain uses TRBV10-3 and TRBJ1-6, with 8 bases identical to TRBD1. This CDR3 region has 15 residues. After removal of 5 bases from V and 5 bases from J, the junction contained 5 bases not matched to a gene. Germline CDR1 reads ENHRY; CDR2 reads SYGVKD. CDR3 in DNA: TGTGCCATCAGTCCCCAGGGGGCAGATAATTCACCCCTCCACTTT. It translates to CAISPQGADNSPLHF.

This clonotype was seen only a few times. The gene calls are TRBV29-1 and TRBJ2-7, with TRBD1 identical over 7 bases. CDR1 is SQVTM and CDR2 is ANQGSEA in the germline V gene. The CDR3 is 15 residues long. V lost 4 bases and J lost 5; bases outside the gene matches: 14. The CDR3 DNA is TGCAGCGTTGTAATCGGTGCTGCCACAGGGGACGAGCAGTACTTC. Translation gives CSVVIGAATGDEQYF.

This clonotype has ten or more counts. This rearrangement joins TRBV18 to TRBJ1-4, with a tentative D call TRBD1 (5 bases). The germline V and J ends were trimmed by 4 bases and 0 bases, with 15 bases remaining between them. Per the germline V gene, CDR1 is KGHSH and CDR2 is LQKENI. The CDR3 has 17 residues. CDR3 bases: TGTGCCAGCTCACGGGACCGCGGGACCGCAACTAATGAAAAACTGTTTTTT. Amino acid sequence: CASSRDRGTATNEKLFF.

This clonotype was seen repeatedly, ten times or more. The chain recombines TRBV28 with TRBJ2-1, with 11 bases lining up with TRBD2. After removal of 7 bases from V and 8 bases from J, the junction contained 7 bases not matched to a gene. The CDR3 totals 14 residues. Looked up from germline, CDR1 is MDHEN and CDR2 is SYDVKM. The CDR3 reads CASMELAGVHEQFF. CDR3 DNA sequence: TGTGCCAGCATGGAACTAGCGGGAGTCCATGAGCAGTTCTTC. Using reference TRBV28 and TRBJ2-1 for the parts outside the CDR3, the full variable domain is DVKVTQSSRYLVKRTGEKVFLECVQDMDHENMFWYRQDPGLGLRLIYFSYDVKMKEKGDIPEGYSVSREKKERFSLILESASTNQTSMYLCASMELAGVHEQFFGPGTRLTVL.

This clonotype has ten or more counts. V is TRBV6-1 and J is TRBJ2-7; 7 bases are shared with TRBD2. The ends lost 6 bases at V and 0 bases at J; junction bases unmatched: 5. Germline loops: CDR1 MNHNS, CDR2 SASEGT. The CDR3 has 14 amino acids. The DNA of the CDR3 is TGTGCCAGCAGCCCGCGGGGGTTCTCCTACGAGCAGTACGTC. This translates into CASSPRGFSYEQYV.

The J gene is TRBJ1-5, the V gene TRBV19; D is uncertain. V was shortened by 3 bases and J by 5 bases, with 14 bases between the two germline ends. Germline-derived CDR1 and CDR2 are LNHDA and SQIVND (reference sequence). The CDR3 is made up of 15 amino acids. CDR3 residues: CASSISRQTDQPQHF. Here the CDR3 DNA reads TGTGCCAGTAGTATTAGTCGGCAGACGGATCAGCCCCAGCATTTT.

This rearrangement joins TRBV29-1 to TRBJ2-1, with D uncertain. This CDR3 contains 11 residues. Germline CDR1 reads SQVTM; CDR2 reads ANQGSEA. V was cut by 4 bases and J by 2 bases, with 3 bases left in between. The CDR3 nucleotides are TGCAGCGTTGTGGCCTACAATGAGCAGTTCTTC. This encodes CSVVAYNEQFF.

Here the CDR3 reads CASSIDLPGTGNYEQYV. CDR3 nucleotides: TGTGCCAGTAGTATAGATCTCCCCGGGACAGGGAACTACGAGCAGTACGTC. This chain uses TRBV19 with TRBJ2-7; 9 nucleotides line up with TRBD1. There are 17 residues in the CDR3. Germline V gives CDR1 LNHDA, CDR2 SQIVND (reference sequence). V lost 0 bases to trimming and J lost 3 bases; unmatched junction nucleotides: 9.

There are many counts of this clonotype. The chain recombines TRBV5-1 with TRBJ2-3; maybe TRBD1 (5 bases). V lost 4 bases and J 2 bases, leaving 14 bases between the germline ends. The CDR3 extends over 15 amino acids. Germline V gene lookup returns CDR1 SGHRS and CDR2 YFSETQ. The CDR3 here is CASSVFPGPTDTQYF. The CDR3 DNA follows: TGCGCCAGCAGCGTTTTCCCAGGGCCCACAGATACGCAGTATTTT.

There are many counts of this clonotype. The chain has TRBV2 and TRBJ2-5, with D perhaps matching TRBD1 or TRBD2 (5 bases each). CDR3 length: 14 residues. Germline V gene data show CDR1 as SNHLY and CDR2 as FYNNEI. V was shortened by 2 bases and J by 1 base, with 8 bases between the two germline ends. The CDR3 spells CASSETGRQETQYF. DNA for the CDR3: TGTGCCAGCAGTGAAACGGGGCGCCAAGAGACCCAGTACTTC.

This clonotype was observed at least ten times. This chain connects TRBV29-1 to TRBJ1-2, with 7 nucleotides matching TRBD1. V lost 1 base to trimming and J lost 8 bases; unmatched junction nucleotides: 10. This CDR3 has 14 amino acids. Germline V lookup: CDR1 SQVTM, CDR2 ANQGSEA. The CDR3 spells CSVEGGDSQEGYTF. In DNA, the CDR3 is TGCAGCGTTGAAGGGGGGGACAGCCAGGAGGGCTACACCTTC.

This clonotype was recorded at least ten times. The J gene is TRBJ2-2, the V gene TRBV20-1; 8 positions agree with TRBD2. Germline CDR1 DFQATT, CDR2 SNEGSKA (reference sequence). After removal of 3 bases from V and 0 bases from J, the junction contained 6 bases not matched to a gene. This CDR3 is 16 amino acids long. The CDR3 nucleotides read TGCAGTGCTAGGGCGGGGGGCAACGCGAACACCGGGGAGCTGTTTTTT. This translates into CSARAGGNANTGELFF.

This clonotype was counted many times. The chain recombines TRBV3-1 with TRBJ2-1; D gene ambiguous. Germline V lookup: CDR1 LGHDT, CDR2 YNNKEL (reference sequence). V was shortened by 0 bases and J by 5 bases, with 5 bases between the two germline ends. This CDR3 contains 13 residues. CDR3 DNA sequence: TGTGCCAGCAGCCAAGATTCTAACAATGAGCAGTTCTTC. Its translation is CASSQDSNNEQFF.

This clonotype has only a few counts. The chain is built from TRBV30 and TRBJ1-2; TRBD1 aligns across 8 bases. Germline V gene data show CDR1 as GTSNPN and CDR2 as SVGIG (reference sequence). The CDR3 runs to 13 residues. The J segment lost 7 bases and the V segment lost 0 bases, leaving 4 bases of the junction unmatched. The chain's CDR3 is CAWSVADRAGYTF. CDR3 in DNA: TGTGCCTGGAGTGTAGCGGACAGGGCTGGCTACACCTTC.

In this sample, this clonotype turned up many times. This sequence joins TRBV6-1 and TRBJ2-1; TRBD2 might be the D (6 bases). V shed 7 bases and J shed 4 bases, with 23 bases lying between them. Germline V CDR1 and CDR2: MNHNS, SASEGT. CDR3 length equals 17 residues. Written as DNA, the CDR3 is TGTGCCAGCATCGAGTCGAAGCTAGCGTTACATTACAATGAGCAGTTCTTC. This gives the protein CASIESKLALHYNEQFF.

This clonotype has ten or more counts. The chain combines TRBV28 with TRBJ1-5, with 9 bases aligning to TRBD1. Germline lookup yields CDR1 MDHEN and CDR2 SYDVKM. The CDR3 runs 13 residues. Trimming cost V 3 bases and J 6 bases; bases outside gene matches: 0. The CDR3 DNA follows: TGTGCCAGCAGTTTGGACAGGGGTCAGCCCCAGCATTTT. It yields the protein CASSLDRGQPQHF.

The V gene is TRBV6-4, the J gene TRBJ2-2; the D is unclear. In germline, CDR1 is MRHNA, CDR2 SNTAGT. Trimming pared 2 bases from V and 3 bases from J, leaving 4 bases between. The CDR3 totals 13 residues. CDR3 in DNA: TGTGCCAGCAGTGACCAGGACACCGGGGAGCTGTTTTTT. Its protein is CASSDQDTGELFF.

This clonotype was counted between two and nine times. The CDR3 DNA sequence: TGTGCCAGCACCACTTATAAGGGGGGCGAGCAGTACGTC. As protein: CASTTYKGGEQYV. The J gene is TRBJ2-7, the V gene TRBV6-2 or TRBV6-3, with D perhaps matching TRBD1 or TRBD2 (6 bases each). The V gene's germline CDR1 is MNHEY and CDR2 SVGEGT. The CDR3 extends over 13 amino acids. V dropped 7 bases and J dropped 6 bases, with 16 bases sitting between them.

This chain uses TRBV20-1 with TRBJ2-1; TRBD2 agrees at 8 bases. The J call could be wrong; TRBJ2-7 is a better fit for the DNA end. This CDR3 spans 13 amino acids. Germline assignment: CDR1 DFQATT and CDR2 SNEGSKA (reference sequence). In nucleotides, the CDR3 is TGCAGTGCTAGAGAGGCAGCGGGAGCTGAGCAGTACTTC. Amino acids: CSAREAAGAEQYF.

Only a few counts were recorded for this clonotype. V and J are TRBV7-9 and TRBJ1-5, with D tentatively TRBD1 (6 bases). Germline V gene sequence: CDR1 SEHNR, CDR2 FQNEAQ (reference sequence). Trimming left V 5 bases short and J 4 bases short, with 15 bases between. CDR3 length: 15 amino acids. CDR3 loop: CASSSAGDPNQPQHF. The CDR3 DNA is TGTGCCAGCAGCAGTGCAGGGGACCCAAATCAGCCCCAGCATTTT.